Below are 6 T cell receptor beta chains sequenced from a single sample in a study of blood T cell repertoires in COVID-19. Clones were read by immunoSEQ multiplex PCR, and TCRdb kept only the in-frame ones, dropping some. This table has over 80,000 clones, roughly 90% appearing once. Sequenced input: peripheral blood. Source of these receptors: a man aged 65 to 79 with acute or convalescent COVID-19.

This chain joins TRBV9 and TRBJ1-2, with D uncertain. V shed 0 bases and J shed 4 bases, with 7 bases lying between them. CDR1 is SGDLS and CDR2 is YYNGEE in the germline V gene. The CDR3 extends over 13 amino acids. CDR3 amino acids: CASSVAPGYGYTF. CDR3 coding DNA: TGTGCCAGCAGCGTAGCTCCCGGCTATGGCTACACCTTC.

CDR3 amino acids: CASSQKTGDLHEQYF. The CDR3 region has the DNA TGTGCCAGCTCCCAAAAGACAGGGGACCTCCACGAGCAGTACTTC. The J gene is TRBJ2-7, the V gene TRBV18; TRBD1 matches 8 bases. Unmatched junction bases numbered 12, after V lost 6 bases and J lost 5 bases. This CDR3 is 15 amino acids long. Germline CDR1 and CDR2: KGHSH and LQKENI.

The chain couples TRBV15 to TRBJ1-5; D unclear. Trimming took 4 bases from V and 0 from J, leaving 7 bases between them. Germline lookup yields CDR1 LNHNV and CDR2 YYDKDF (reference sequence). This CDR3 spans 14 amino acids. The CDR3 spells CATSMGVSNQPQHF. The CDR3, as DNA: TGTGCCACCAGCATGGGAGTTAGCAATCAGCCCCAGCATTTT.

The rearrangement joins TRBV7-2 to TRBJ2-7; D ambiguous. The germline V gene encodes CDR1 SGHTA and CDR2 FQGNSA. Trimming removed 4 bases at V and 7 bases at J, with 14 bases between. This CDR3 region has 13 residues. Here the CDR3 reads CASSSGQLREQYF. The CDR3 coding sequence is TGTGCCAGCAGCTCGGGTCAGCTTCGGGAGCAGTACTTC.

The V call is TRBV27, the J call TRBJ1-2, with 10 bases lining up with TRBD1. The CDR3 totals 17 residues. Germline-derived CDR1 and CDR2 are MNHEY and SMNVEV (reference sequence). Unmatched junction bases numbered 10, after V lost 3 bases and J lost 3 bases. The CDR3 sequence is CASSLTGGRKRDYGYTF. In nucleotides, the CDR3 is TGTGCCAGCAGTTTGACAGGGGGCCGGAAGAGGGACTATGGCTACACCTTC.

This clone was seen a few times. J is TRBJ1-5 and V is TRBV29-1; D unresolved. The ends were cut back, 2 bases at V and 6 bases at J, with 11 bases in the middle. CDR3 length: 13 amino acids. Germline V lookup: CDR1 SQVTM, CDR2 ANQGSEA. Written as DNA, the CDR3 is TGCAGCGTTGAAACAGATTTTGGTCAGCCCCAGCATTTT. Residues: CSVETDFGQPQHF.